This T cell receptor beta chain was profiled in a study of blood T cell repertoires in COVID-19. Study details: Sources were T cells, B-cell-depleted T cells, or PBMCs; the material itself was cDNA or gDNA.

In the original processing: The authors estimated nucleated cell counts from reference gene primer amplification. The method was immunoSEQ multiplex PCR; TCRdb's version includes in-frame clones alone and lacks a portion of them. V, J and clone size derive from that table, while D and trimming were established from the DNA sequence. Altogether fewer than 80,000 clones are present, over 85% being singletons, with the ten largest covering 15% to 20%. The receptor's source is an elderly woman with active or convalescent COVID-19. The sequenced material came from peripheral blood.

The DNA of the CDR3 is TGTGCCAGCAGCTCCCTCGGACGGGGCACTGAAGCTTTCTTT. The encoded protein is CASSSLGRGTEAFF. This chain connects TRBV11-2 to TRBJ1-1; D ambiguous. The germline V gene has CDR1 SGHAT and CDR2 FQNNGV. Between the trimmed V and J ends, which lost 4 bases and 4 bases, there was a span of 13 bases. The CDR3 contains 14 residues. The full variable domain, in which reference TRBV11-2 and TRBJ1-1 provide the parts outside the CDR3, is EAGVAQSPRYKIIEKRQSVAFWCNPISGHATLYWYQQILGQGPKLLIQFQNNGVVDDSQLPKDRFSAERLKGVDSTLKIQPAKLEDSAVYLCASSSLGRGTEAFFGQGTRLTVV.